One sample yielded the 14 T cell receptor beta chains listed below, sequenced in a study of T cell responses to AZD1222 COVID-19 vaccine (dated by TCRdb to the early 2020s). The library was made by the immunoSEQ multiplex PCR assay. TCRdb retrieved this table from immuneACCESS and kept in-frame rearrangements only. Not all clones are present; in checked studies, unresolved V genes account for under half, and no reason is known for the remainder. Here the sample has around 260,000 clones; just over 90% occur a single time. The ten largest clonotypes hold around 0.58% of the sample. Reading the label with the study, this specimen's time point is: baseline before first vaccination. The material sequenced was peripheral blood, taken on day 0 of AZD1222 vaccination. These receptors were collected from an adult in good health.

The CDR3 coding sequence is TGTGCCAGCAGCTCTTGGACTATCGAGACCCAGTACTTC. Amino acid sequence: CASSSWTIETQYF. This chain joins TRBV7-9 and TRBJ2-5, with D maybe TRBD2 (6 bases). The CDR3 is made up of 13 amino acids. Trimming pared 4 bases from V and 5 bases from J, leaving 11 bases between. Germline V gives CDR1 SEHNR, CDR2 FQNEAQ (reference sequence).

V usage is TRBV10-2 and J usage is TRBJ1-2, with a weak D call TRBD1 (5 bases). The CDR3 is 14 residues long. CDR1 and CDR2 from the germline V gene are WSHSY and SAAADI. Trimming stripped 4 bases from V and 5 bases from J, with 14 bases between. The CDR3 loop is CASSAAGRGYGYTF. The CDR3 region has the DNA TGCGCCAGCAGTGCGGCAGGGCGAGGATATGGCTACACCTTC.

The J gene is TRBJ1-2, the V gene TRBV6-5, with 7 nucleotides matching TRBD1. Germline-derived CDR1 and CDR2 are MNHEY and SVGAGI. The V and J ends lost 6 bases and 7 bases, in that order; junction bases with no gene match: 11. This CDR3 has 14 amino acids. The CDR3 reads CASSSTGELRGYTF. CDR3 DNA: TGTGCCAGCAGCTCTACAGGGGAACTACGTGGCTACACCTTC.

V gene TRBV27 combines with J gene TRBJ1-6, with 7 bases lining up with TRBD1. This CDR3 has 14 amino acids. V dropped 9 bases and J dropped 4; count of bases not matched to a gene: 6. The germline V gene encodes CDR1 MNHEY and CDR2 SMNVEV (reference sequence). The CDR3 nucleotides are TGTGCCAGTAACACACAGGGGTATAATTCACCCCTCCACTTT. Translating it yields CASNTQGYNSPLHF.

V and J are TRBV12-3 or TRBV12-4 and TRBJ2-7; D is perhaps TRBD2 (5 bases). Trimming pared 6 bases from V and 3 bases from J, leaving 12 bases between. The CDR3 extends over 13 amino acids. The CDR3: CASSSGLYYEQYF. DNA for the CDR3: TGTGCCAGCAGCTCAGGACTCTACTACGAGCAGTACTTC.

The V gene is TRBV4-1, the J gene TRBJ2-7; 8 bases are shared with TRBD1. Trimming cost V 5 bases and J 4 bases; bases outside gene matches: 4. Germline V CDR1 and CDR2: MGHRA, YSYEKL. The CDR3 spans 13 residues. The CDR3 spells CASSWDRTYEQYF. In nucleotides, the CDR3 is TGCGCCAGCAGCTGGGACAGGACTTACGAGCAGTACTTC.

This clone was seen a single time. CDR3 DNA: TGTGCCAGCAGTGAAGGGGGGAGGTCCACTGAAGCTTTCTTT. It codes for CASSEGGRSTEAFF. This sequence joins TRBV2 and TRBJ1-1, with D perhaps matching TRBD1 (5 bases). Trimming removed 1 base from V and 4 bases from J, with 10 bases in between. The germline gives CDR1 SNHLY, CDR2 FYNNEI. The CDR3 loop spans 14 amino acids.

This chain links TRBV6-5 with TRBJ1-5, with 9 bases fitting TRBD1. The germline V gene encodes CDR1 MNHEY and CDR2 SVGAGI. V trimming: 8 bases; J trimming: 5 bases; junction bases outside the gene matches: 4. The CDR3 has 13 residues. This chain's CDR3 is CASRTGAHQPQHF. Here the CDR3 DNA reads TGTGCCAGCCGGACAGGGGCCCATCAGCCCCAGCATTTT.

This sequence joins TRBV7-9 and TRBJ1-1; tentatively, D is TRBD1 (6 bases). The germline V gene has CDR1 SEHNR and CDR2 FQNEAQ (reference sequence). V lost 1 base to trimming and J lost 3 bases, with 12 bases between them. The CDR3 runs to 15 residues. The CDR3 sequence is CASSLGGGADTEAFF. For the CDR3, the DNA is TGTGCCAGCAGCTTAGGAGGGGGGGCCGACACTGAAGCTTTCTTT.

J is TRBJ2-1 and V is TRBV3-1 (or the pseudogene TRBV3-2), with D maybe TRBD1 (6 bases). There are 19 residues in the CDR3. Trimming removed 1 base from V and 5 bases from J, with 24 bases in between. Germline CDR1 and CDR2: LGHDT and YNNKEL (reference sequence). This CDR3 is CASSQVRTGQSTRNNEQFF. DNA for the CDR3: TGTGCCAGCAGCCAAGTTCGAACAGGGCAATCAACTAGGAACAATGAGCAGTTCTTC.

The chain recombines TRBV28 with TRBJ2-6; no clear D. Germline CDR1 reads MDHEN; CDR2 reads SYDVKM. The CDR3 totals 14 residues. With 5 bases removed from V and 2 bases from J, the gap between germline ends came to 7 bases. As DNA, the CDR3 is TGTGCCAGCAGTGAGTGGACTGGGGCCAACGTCCTGACTTTC. It yields the protein CASSEWTGANVLTF.

V and J are TRBV11-2 and TRBJ2-1, with D possibly TRBD1 on 6 matching bases. Between the trimmed V and J ends, which lost 2 bases and 3 bases, there was a span of 11 bases. CDR3 length: 15 amino acids. CDR1 is SGHAT, CDR2 FQNNGV, per germline. CDR3 DNA: TGTGCCAGCAGCTTAATTAGGGGGAACTACAATGAGCAGTTCTTC. It codes for CASSLIRGNYNEQFF.

The chain joins TRBV4-2 to TRBJ2-2, with D unresolved. Germline V gene data show CDR1 as LGHNA and CDR2 as YNFKEQ. Trimming cost V 0 bases and J 5 bases, with 7 bases left between them. The CDR3 runs 14 residues. CDR3 region: CASSQDGITGELFF. CDR3 DNA: TGTGCCAGCAGCCAAGATGGGATTACCGGGGAGCTGTTTTTT.

The chain uses TRBV6-5 and TRBJ1-1; D uncertain. The CDR3 spans 13 residues. Trimming shortened V by 1 base and J by 1 base, and 4 bases separated the two germline ends. Germline-derived CDR1 and CDR2 are MNHEY and SVGAGI. DNA for the CDR3: TGTGCCAGCAGTTACTTGGAGAACACTGAAGCTTTCTTT. Amino acids: CASSYLENTEAFF.